The 8 T cell receptor beta chains below all came from one sample that was sequenced in a study of T cell repertoires in cytomegalovirus infection. A single record per CDR3 protein comes from TCRdb applying MiXCR to the reads. Of roughly 500,000 distinct CDR3 sequences listed, approximately 10% are singletons. Sequences were obtained from PBMCs. The receptors come from a human donor in good health (CMV status not recorded). Some clones in this sample may be carry-over from other donors' samples.

This clonotype was counted a few times. The chain links TRBV6-5 to TRBJ2-5; D is ambiguous. V shed 2 bases and J shed 0 bases, with 10 bases lying between them. The CDR3 covers 15 residues. Germline V gene data show CDR1 as MNHEY and CDR2 as SVGAGI. The CDR3 sequence: CASSYGSANQETQYF. The CDR3 DNA reads as TGTGCCAGCAGTTACGGGTCGGCTAACCAAGAGACCCAGTACTTC.

The table lists this clonotype with many counts. The chain has TRBV19 and TRBJ1-5, with D hard to call. V lost 7 bases and J 5 bases, leaving 21 bases between the germline ends. Germline CDR1 LNHDA, CDR2 SQIVND (reference sequence). This CDR3 region has 16 residues. Here the CDR3 DNA reads TGTGCCAGTAATTCCGGTGGAGGGTTACAATATCAGCCCCAGCATTTT. Translated, it gives CASNSGGGLQYQPQHF.

This clonotype was seen ten or more times. The chain joins TRBV3-1 to TRBJ1-2; D ambiguous. Trimming left V 7 bases short and J 7 bases short, with 10 bases between. The CDR3 runs to 11 residues. CDR1 and CDR2 from the germline V gene are LGHDT and YNNKEL (reference sequence). The chain's CDR3 is CASTGESGYTF. CDR3 nucleotides: TGTGCCAGCACCGGAGAGAGTGGCTACACCTTC.

This clonotype was detected ten times or more. This chain connects TRBV19 to TRBJ1-5; D uncertain. From germline, CDR1 is LNHDA and CDR2 SQIVND (reference sequence). The CDR3 totals 13 residues. V lost 4 bases and J 7 bases, leaving 11 bases between the germline ends. The CDR3 sequence is CASSTTKEQPQHF. CDR3 coding DNA: TGTGCCAGTAGTACCACCAAGGAACAGCCCCAGCATTTT.

The rearrangement joins TRBV27 to TRBJ1-2, with no clear D. Trimming took 7 bases from V and 7 from J, leaving 13 bases between them. The CDR3 sequence is 12 residues long. Germline loops: CDR1 MNHEY, CDR2 SMNVEV (reference sequence). In nucleotides, the CDR3 is TGTGCCAGCATTCCCCCCCGGTTTGGCTACACCTTC. Translating gives CASIPPRFGYTF.

In its sample, this clonotype was seen many times. The J gene is TRBJ2-3, the V gene TRBV19; D is possibly TRBD2 (5 bases). Trimming pared 4 bases from V and 3 bases from J, leaving 23 bases between. The germline gives CDR1 LNHDA, CDR2 SQIVND (reference sequence). The CDR3 loop spans 18 amino acids. CDR3 protein: CASSTLEVAREGTDTQYF. The CDR3 DNA sequence: TGTGCCAGTAGTACTCTAGAGGTAGCGAGAGAAGGAACAGATACGCAGTATTTT. Variable domain in full (rest from reference TRBV19 and TRBJ2-3): DGGITQSPKYLFRKEGQNVTLSCEQNLNHDAMYWYRQDPGQGLRLIYYSQIVNDFQKGDIAEGYSVSREKKESFPLTVTSAQKNPTAFYLCASSTLEVAREGTDTQYFGPGTRLTVL.

This clonotype was seen repeatedly, ten times or more. This chain joins TRBV19 and TRBJ1-1; TRBD1 is a possible D gene (6 bases). The CDR3 is made up of 14 amino acids. Germline CDR1 is LNHDA and CDR2 is SQIVND (reference sequence). V was shortened by 6 bases and J by 0 bases, with 11 bases between the two germline ends. CDR3: CASSGGEMNTEAFF. The CDR3 DNA is TGTGCCAGTAGCGGGGGCGAAATGAACACTGAAGCTTTCTTT.

The sample holds many counts of this clonotype. V and J are TRBV7-9 and TRBJ2-1; maybe TRBD1 (6 bases). The CDR3 totals 15 residues. Germline V gene data show CDR1 as SEHNR and CDR2 as FQNEAQ (reference sequence). V was cut by 4 bases and J by 0 bases, with 10 bases left in between. The CDR3 DNA reads as TGTGCCAGCAGCTCTAACAGGGTCTCCTACAATGAGCAGTTCTTC. This codes for CASSSNRVSYNEQFF.